This is a list of T cell receptor beta chains from one sample in a study of beta chain features in type 1 diabetes. The method was immunoSEQ multiplex PCR; TCRdb's version includes in-frame clones alone and lacks a portion of them. The table shows some 500,000 clones, with around 10% occurring only once. Sequenced sample: naive CD4+ T cells from blood. The origin of the receptors is a woman aged 18-29 years in good health. Each CDR3 is given with its conserved first and last residue. The D gene is left open where the match is weak. Rows give clone size only sometimes, using once, few, many, or a class for an expanded clone.

d_call	v_call	clone_size	j_call	cdr3_aa	cdr3_nt
TRBD1	TRBV6-5	NA	TRBJ1-4	CASSGGWGEKLFF	TGTGCCAGCTCAGGGGGCTGGGGTGAAAAACTGTTTTTT
TRBD1	TRBV7-2	NA	TRBJ1-2	CASSLDRGQHGYTF	TGTGCCAGCAGCTTGGACAGGGGCCAGCATGGCTACACCTTC
NA	TRBV11-1	few	TRBJ1-2	CASSPGTSYGYTF	TGTGCCAGCAGCCCGGGGACATCGTATGGCTACACCTTC
TRBD2	TRBV4-1	few	TRBJ2-1	CASSQVVVAGREQFF	TGCGCCAGCAGCCAAGTCGTGGTAGCGGGAAGGGAGCAGTTCTTC
NA	TRBV18	NA	TRBJ2-5	CASSPRLQETQYF	TGTGCCAGCTCGCCAAGACTCCAAGAGACCCAGTACTTC
NA	TRBV5-8	NA	TRBJ2-1	CASSFLRDVAGIRANEQFF	TGTGCCAGCAGCTTTTTACGGGACGTTGCAGGGATTCGGGCCAATGAGCAGTTCTTC
TRBD1	TRBV18	NA	TRBJ2-5	CASSNLPGQGQETQYF	TGTGCCAGCTCAAACCTTCCGGGACAGGGCCAAGAGACCCAGTACTTC
NA	TRBV29-1	NA	TRBJ1-2	CSVAVGGYGYTF	TGCAGCGTTGCGGTAGGGGGCTATGGCTACACCTTC
NA	TRBV19	few	TRBJ1-5	CARITDYSNQPQHF	TGTGCCAGAATAACAGATTATAGCAATCAGCCCCAGCATTTT
NA	TRBV6-5	NA	TRBJ2-5	CASNHRGETQYF	TGTGCCAGCAACCACCGTGGAGAGACCCAGTACTTC
NA	TRBV28	NA	TRBJ2-1	CASTDPGDEQFF	TGTGCCAGCACTGACCCAGGGGATGAGCAGTTCTTC
NA	TRBV7-8	few	TRBJ1-5	CASSHRLGNSNQPQHF	TGTGCCAGCAGCCACCGCCTGGGTAATAGCAATCAGCCCCAGCATTTT
NA	TRBV29-1	few	TRBJ2-1	CSVRGIFYNEQFF	TGCAGCGTTAGGGGTATCTTCTACAATGAGCAGTTCTTC
NA	TRBV30	few	TRBJ1-4	CAWSAAIEKLFF	TGTGCCTGGAGTGCCGCGATTGAAAAACTGTTTTTT
NA	TRBV6-6	few	TRBJ2-7	CASTGVRGYEQYF	TGTGCCAGCACCGGGGTTCGGGGGTACGAGCAGTACTTC
TRBD2	TRBV30	few	TRBJ2-5	CALRARTGTSGIGLETQYF	TGTGCCTTGAGGGCCCGCACAGGGACTAGCGGGATTGGGTTAGAGACCCAGTACTTC
NA	TRBV7-2	NA	TRBJ2-1	CASSLNTVSYNEQFF	TGTGCCAGCAGCTTAAACACAGTCTCCTACAATGAGCAGTTCTTC
NA	TRBV28	NA	TRBJ1-2	CASSLSLDIGGGYTF	TGTGCCAGCAGTTTATCCCTTGACATCGGTGGTGGCTACACCTTC
NA	TRBV14	few	TRBJ1-1	CASSQVRQGKPNTEAFF	TGTGCCAGCAGCCAAGTTAGGCAGGGAAAACCGAACACTGAAGCTTTCTTT
NA	TRBV7-3	NA	TRBJ1-2	CASSSRDGNGYTF	TGTGCCAGCAGCTCACGAGACGGCAATGGCTACACCTTC
NA	TRBV4-2	NA	TRBJ1-4	CASSQDPTTAAKLFF	TGTGCCAGCAGCCAAGACCCAACCACAGCTGCGAAACTGTTTTTT
NA	TRBV7-2	few	TRBJ2-3	CASSSPPGGSSTDTQYF	TGTGCCAGCAGCTCCCCCCCTGGGGGGTCTAGCACAGATACGCAGTATTTT
NA	TRBV27	NA	TRBJ1-2	CASRPLGGTNYGYTF	TGTGCCAGCAGGCCCCTAGGGGGAACTAACTATGGCTACACCTTC
NA	TRBV2	few	TRBJ2-2	CASRGQMNTGELFF	TGTGCCAGCAGAGGGCAGATGAACACCGGGGAGCTGTTTTTT
NA	TRBV19	few	TRBJ1-5	CASSIQGQGGQPQHF	TGTGCCAGTAGTATTCAGGGGCAGGGTGGTCAGCCCCAGCATTTT
NA	TRBV28	few	TRBJ2-1	CASSPNYRGQYNEQFF	TGTGCCAGCAGTCCGAACTATCGCGGGCAGTACAATGAGCAGTTCTTC
TRBD1	TRBV4-2	NA	TRBJ1-2	CASSQEGTGYGYTF	TGTGCCAGCAGCCAAGAAGGGACAGGGTATGGCTACACCTTC
TRBD2	TRBV13	few	TRBJ2-3	CASSSSGRRSTDTQYF	TGTGCCAGCAGCTCAAGCGGGAGGCGTAGCACAGATACGCAGTATTTT
NA	TRBV18	NA	TRBJ2-1	CASSPTSQLSNEQFF	TGTGCCAGCTCACCAACGAGTCAGTTAAGCAATGAGCAGTTCTTC
NA	TRBV2	NA	TRBJ2-1	CASSVETRVGEQFF	TGTGCCAGCAGTGTGGAGACGCGGGTCGGGGAGCAGTTCTTC
NA	TRBV5-4	few	TRBJ1-4	CASSPAGGATNEKLFF	TGTGCCAGCAGCCCGGCGGGCGGAGCAACTAATGAAAAACTGTTTTTT
NA	TRBV7-2	few	TRBJ2-5	CASSFFGSQETQYF	TGTGCCAGCAGCTTTTTCGGCAGTCAAGAGACCCAGTACTTC
NA	TRBV7-9	NA	TRBJ2-5	CASSLAPGTEETQYF	TGTGCCAGCAGCTTAGCTCCAGGGACCGAAGAGACCCAGTACTTC
NA	TRBV9	NA	TRBJ2-1	CASGGLNEQFF	TGTGCCAGCGGGGGCCTCAATGAGCAGTTCTTC
NA	TRBV29-1	few	TRBJ1-1	CSAQDRFGGKAFF	TGCAGCGCTCAGGACAGATTCGGGGGGAAAGCTTTCTTT
NA	TRBV13	many	TRBJ2-7	CASSRWTDEQYF	TGTGCCAGCAGCCGCTGGACGGACGAGCAGTACTTC
NA	TRBV28	few	TRBJ2-1	CSESATYNEQFF	TGTTCTGAGTCCGCGACCTACAATGAGCAGTTCTTC
NA	TRBV18	NA	TRBJ2-1	CASSPRTGNLYNEQFF	TGTGCCAGCTCACCGCGGACGGGAAACCTATACAATGAGCAGTTCTTC
TRBD1	TRBV29-1	NA	TRBJ1-1	CSVLRDRGTEAFF	TGCAGCGTTTTACGGGACAGGGGGACTGAAGCTTTCTTT
NA	TRBV4-3	NA	TRBJ1-1	CASSQGRGTEAFF	TGCGCCAGCAGCCAAGGCCGGGGCACTGAAGCTTTCTTT
TRBD1	TRBV30	NA	TRBJ1-3	CAWSGQGGNTIYF	TGTGCCTGGAGTGGACAGGGGGGAAACACCATATATTTT
NA	TRBV5-4	few	TRBJ2-5	CASSLGRLATQYF	TGTGCCAGCAGCTTGGGCCGCCTGGCGACCCAGTACTTC
NA	TRBV6-5	NA	TRBJ2-3	CASSLGSGTDTQYF	TGTGCCAGCAGCCTAGGTTCCGGCACAGATACGCAGTATTTT
NA	TRBV5-1	NA	TRBJ2-2	CASSLDPNTGELFF	TGCGCCAGCAGCTTGGACCCGAACACCGGGGAGCTGTTTTTT
NA	TRBV27	NA	TRBJ2-5	CASRIDRLKGTQYF	TGTGCCAGCAGAATAGACAGGCTAAAGGGGACCCAGTACTTC
NA	TRBV5-4	NA	TRBJ2-3	CASSSSGGTDTQYF	TGTGCCAGCAGCTCCAGTGGGGGAACAGATACGCAGTATTTT
TRBD1	TRBV7-9	NA	TRBJ1-2	CASIGTGGGYGYTF	TGTGCCAGCATTGGGACAGGGGGAGGCTATGGCTACACCTTC